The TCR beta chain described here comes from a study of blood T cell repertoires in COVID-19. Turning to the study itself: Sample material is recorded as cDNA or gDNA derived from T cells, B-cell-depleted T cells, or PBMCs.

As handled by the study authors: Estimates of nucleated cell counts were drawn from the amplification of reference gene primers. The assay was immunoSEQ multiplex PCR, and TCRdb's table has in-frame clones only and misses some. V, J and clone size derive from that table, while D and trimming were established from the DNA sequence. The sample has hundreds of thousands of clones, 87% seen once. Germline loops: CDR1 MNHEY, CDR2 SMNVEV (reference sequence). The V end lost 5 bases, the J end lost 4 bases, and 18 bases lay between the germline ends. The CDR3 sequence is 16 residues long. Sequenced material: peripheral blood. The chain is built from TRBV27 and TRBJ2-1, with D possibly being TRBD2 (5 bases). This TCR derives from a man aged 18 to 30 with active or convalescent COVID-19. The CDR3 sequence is CASSLQGSWSYNEQFF. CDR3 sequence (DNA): TGTGCCAGCAGTCTCCAAGGGAGCTGGTCTTACAATGAGCAGTTCTTC.